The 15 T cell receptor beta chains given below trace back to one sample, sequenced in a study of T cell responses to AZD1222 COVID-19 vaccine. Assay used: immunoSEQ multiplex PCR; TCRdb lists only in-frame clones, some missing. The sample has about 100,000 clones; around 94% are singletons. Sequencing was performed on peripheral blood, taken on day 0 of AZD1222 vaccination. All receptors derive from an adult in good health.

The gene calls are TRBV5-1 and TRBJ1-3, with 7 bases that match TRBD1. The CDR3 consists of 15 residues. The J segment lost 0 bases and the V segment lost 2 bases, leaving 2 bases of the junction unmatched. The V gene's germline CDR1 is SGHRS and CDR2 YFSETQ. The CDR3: CASSLGQVSGNTIYF. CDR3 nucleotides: TGCGCCAGCAGCTTAGGACAGGTCTCTGGAAACACCATATATTTT.

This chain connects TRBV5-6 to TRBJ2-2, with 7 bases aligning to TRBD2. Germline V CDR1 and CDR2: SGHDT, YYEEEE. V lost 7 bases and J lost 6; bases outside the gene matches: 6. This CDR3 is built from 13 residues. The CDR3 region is CASGRERSGELFF. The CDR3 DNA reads TGTGCCAGCGGGCGGGAGCGTTCCGGGGAGCTGTTTTTT.

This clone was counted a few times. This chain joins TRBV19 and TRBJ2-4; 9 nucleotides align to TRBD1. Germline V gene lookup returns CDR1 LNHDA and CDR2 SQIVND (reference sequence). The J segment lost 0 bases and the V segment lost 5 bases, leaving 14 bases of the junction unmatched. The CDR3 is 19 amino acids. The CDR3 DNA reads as TGTGCCAGTAGTCCCGGGACAGGGTACGGCTCCCTAGCCAAAAACATTCAGTACTTC. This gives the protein CASSPGTGYGSLAKNIQYF.

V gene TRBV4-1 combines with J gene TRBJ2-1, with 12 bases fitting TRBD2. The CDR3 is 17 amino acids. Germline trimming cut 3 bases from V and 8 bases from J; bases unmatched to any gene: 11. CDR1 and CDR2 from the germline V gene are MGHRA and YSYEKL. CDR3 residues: CASSHYKTSGRSYEQFF. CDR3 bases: TGCGCCAGCAGCCATTATAAGACTAGCGGGAGATCTTATGAGCAGTTCTTC.

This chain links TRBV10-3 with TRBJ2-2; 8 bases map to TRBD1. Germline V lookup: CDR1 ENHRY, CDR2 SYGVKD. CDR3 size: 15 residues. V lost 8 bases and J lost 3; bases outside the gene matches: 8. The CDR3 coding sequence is TGTGCCATCGGCCAGGGGGCGGTAGACACCGGGGAGCTGTTTTTT. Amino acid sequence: CAIGQGAVDTGELFF.

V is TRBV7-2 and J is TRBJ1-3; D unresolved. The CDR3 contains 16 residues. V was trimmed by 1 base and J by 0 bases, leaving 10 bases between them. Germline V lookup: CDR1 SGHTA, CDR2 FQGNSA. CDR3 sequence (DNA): TGTGCCAGCAGCTTAGGGGCCAGTAACTCTGGAAACACCATATATTTT. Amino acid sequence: CASSLGASNSGNTIYF.

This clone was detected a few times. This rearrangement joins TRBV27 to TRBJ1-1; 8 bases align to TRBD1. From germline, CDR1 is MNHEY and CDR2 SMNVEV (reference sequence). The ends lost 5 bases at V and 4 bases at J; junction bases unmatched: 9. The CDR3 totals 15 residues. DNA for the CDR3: TGTGCCAGCAGTCCGAGCAGGGGGCTCGGCACTGAAGCTTTCTTT. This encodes CASSPSRGLGTEAFF.

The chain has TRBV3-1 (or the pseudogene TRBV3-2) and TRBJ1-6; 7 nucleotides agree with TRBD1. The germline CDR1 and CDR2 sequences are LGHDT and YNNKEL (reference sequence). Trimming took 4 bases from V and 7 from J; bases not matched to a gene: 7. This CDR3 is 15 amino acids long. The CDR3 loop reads CASSLRGPRNSPLHF. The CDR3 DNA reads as TGTGCCAGCAGCCTTAGGGGGCCTAGGAATTCACCCCTCCACTTT.

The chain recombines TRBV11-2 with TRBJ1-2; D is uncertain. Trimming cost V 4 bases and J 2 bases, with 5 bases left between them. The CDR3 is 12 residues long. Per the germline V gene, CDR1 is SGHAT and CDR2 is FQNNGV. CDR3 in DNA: TGTGCCAGCAGCTCACGGAACTATGGCTACACCTTC. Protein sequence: CASSSRNYGYTF.

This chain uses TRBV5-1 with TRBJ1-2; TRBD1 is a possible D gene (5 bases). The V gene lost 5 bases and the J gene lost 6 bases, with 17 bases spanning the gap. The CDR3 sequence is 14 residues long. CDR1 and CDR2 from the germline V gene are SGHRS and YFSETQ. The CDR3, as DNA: TGCGCCAGCAGTCCCGGGCAGGGAGGTGATGGCTACACCTTC. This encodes CASSPGQGGDGYTF.

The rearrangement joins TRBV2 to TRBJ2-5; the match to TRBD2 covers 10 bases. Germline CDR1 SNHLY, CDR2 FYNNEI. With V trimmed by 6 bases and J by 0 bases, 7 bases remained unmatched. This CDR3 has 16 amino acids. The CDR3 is CASSLRTSGYQETQYF. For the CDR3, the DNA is TGTGCCAGCAGCCTGCGGACTAGCGGCTACCAAGAGACCCAGTACTTC.

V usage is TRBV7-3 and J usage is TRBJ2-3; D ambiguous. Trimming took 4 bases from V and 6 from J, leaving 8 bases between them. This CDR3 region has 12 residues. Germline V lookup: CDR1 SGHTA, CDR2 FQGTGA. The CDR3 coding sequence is TGTGCCAGCAGCTCCAACACGGATACGCAGTATTTT. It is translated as CASSSNTDTQYF.

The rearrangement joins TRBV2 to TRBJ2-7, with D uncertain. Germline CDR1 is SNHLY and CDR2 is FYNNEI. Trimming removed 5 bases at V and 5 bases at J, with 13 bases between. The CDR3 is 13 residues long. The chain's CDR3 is CASSTPPVNEQYF. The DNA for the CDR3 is TGTGCCAGCAGTACGCCCCCCGTGAACGAGCAGTACTTC.

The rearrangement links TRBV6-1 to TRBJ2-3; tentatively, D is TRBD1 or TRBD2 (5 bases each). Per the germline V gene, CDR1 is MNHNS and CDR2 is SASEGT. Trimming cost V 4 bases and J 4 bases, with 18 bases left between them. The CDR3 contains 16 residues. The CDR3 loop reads CASSAQLGGSADTQYF. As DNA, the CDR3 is TGTGCCAGCAGTGCCCAGCTTGGGGGAAGCGCAGATACGCAGTATTTT.

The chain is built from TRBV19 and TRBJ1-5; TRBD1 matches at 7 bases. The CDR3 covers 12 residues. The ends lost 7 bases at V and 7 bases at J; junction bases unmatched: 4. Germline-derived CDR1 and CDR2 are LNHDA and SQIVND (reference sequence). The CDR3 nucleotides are TGTGCCAGTACCACAGGGGAACAGCCCCAGCATTTT. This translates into CASTTGEQPQHF. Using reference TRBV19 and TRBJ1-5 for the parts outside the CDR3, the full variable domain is DGGITQSPKYLFRKEGQNVTLSCEQNLNHDAMYWYRQDPGQGLRLIYYSQIVNDFQKGDIAEGYSVSREKKESFPLTVTSAQKNPTAFYLCASTTGEQPQHFGDGTRLSIL.